The 19 T cell receptor beta chains below come from one sample, sequenced in a study of shared clonotypes between healthy human individuals. Measured with immunoSEQ multiplex PCR; TCRdb has only the in-frame clones, and not every one. The repertoire holds about 1,500,000 clones, with 96% as singletons. The material sequenced was naive CD4+ T cells sorted from blood. Noted subset: CD45RA+ positively selected. The receptors come from a man aged 25 to 40 in good health.

J is TRBJ2-1 and V is TRBV2, with 7 bases that match TRBD2. This CDR3 region has 13 residues. Looked up from germline, CDR1 is SNHLY and CDR2 is FYNNEI. Unmatched junction bases numbered 11, after V lost 9 bases and J lost 9 bases. DNA of the CDR3: TGTGCCAGTTTCCAGACTAGCAGTGTTGAGCAGTTCTTC. This encodes CASFQTSSVEQFF.

The rearrangement joins TRBV30 to TRBJ2-2, with 9 bases lining up with TRBD2. With 1 base clipped from V and 4 bases from J, the junction kept 13 bases outside the gene matches. Germline V gives CDR1 GTSNPN, CDR2 SVGIG (reference sequence). The CDR3 extends over 18 amino acids. The chain's CDR3 is CAWSEMRVAGVSTGELFF. The CDR3 DNA reads as TGTGCCTGGAGTGAAATGAGGGTAGCGGGAGTTAGCACCGGGGAGCTGTTTTTT.

The V call is TRBV10-2, the J call TRBJ1-3; 7 positions match TRBD1. V gave up 7 bases and J gave up 4 bases; unmatched junction bases: 10. Germline lookup yields CDR1 WSHSY and CDR2 SAAADI. The CDR3 is made up of 15 amino acids. The CDR3 coding sequence is TGCGCCAGCAACCCGACAGGGTTAGAGGGAAACACCATATATTTT. Its protein is CASNPTGLEGNTIYF.

This sequence joins TRBV9 and TRBJ1-1; no clear D. Deletions cut 3 bases from V and 1 base from J, with 13 bases between. Germline values: CDR1 SGDLS, CDR2 YYNGEE. CDR3 length: 15 residues. The chain's CDR3 is CASSDYREWNTEAFF. The CDR3 DNA sequence: TGTGCCAGCAGCGACTACCGGGAATGGAACACTGAAGCTTTCTTT. The entire variable domain, with the rest obtained from reference TRBV9 and TRBJ1-1, is as follows: DSGVTQTPKHLITATGQRVTLRCSPRSGDLSVYWYQQSLDQGLQFLIQYYNGEERAKGNILERFSAQQFPDLHSELNLSSLELGDSALYFCASSDYREWNTEAFFGQGTRLTVV.

The V call is TRBV27, the J call TRBJ1-4; no reliable D call. The V gene's germline CDR1 is MNHEY and CDR2 SMNVEV (reference sequence). Trimming pared 6 bases from V and 8 bases from J, leaving 16 bases between. This CDR3 has 14 residues. The CDR3 sequence: CASRAFSGGEKLFF. DNA of the CDR3: TGTGCCAGCAGGGCTTTTTCGGGCGGGGAAAAACTGTTTTTT.

The chain employs TRBV15 and TRBJ2-1; D gene uncertain. The germline V gene encodes CDR1 LNHNV and CDR2 YYDKDF (reference sequence). V was shortened by 3 bases and J by 7 bases, with 19 bases between the two germline ends. This CDR3 is 16 amino acids long. The CDR3 loop is CATSSPNDPRWNEQFF. DNA of the CDR3: TGTGCCACCAGCAGCCCCAATGACCCCCGTTGGAATGAGCAGTTCTTC.

The chain's CDR3 is CASSVRGQIYNEQFF. In DNA form, the CDR3 reads TGTGCCAGCAGCGTCCGTGGACAGATCTACAATGAGCAGTTCTTC. This chain joins TRBV7-2 and TRBJ2-1; perhaps TRBD1 as D (6 bases). CDR3 length: 15 amino acids. Trimming cost V 5 bases and J 3 bases, with 14 bases left between them. Germline V gene sequence: CDR1 SGHTA, CDR2 FQGNSA.

The chain couples TRBV2 to TRBJ2-5, with TRBD1 matching over 7 bases. This CDR3 comprises 14 residues. After removal of 3 bases from V and 5 bases from J, the junction contained 6 bases not matched to a gene. The germline gives CDR1 SNHLY, CDR2 FYNNEI. The CDR3 DNA reads as TGTGCCAGCAGTGAGATCCCACAGGGGGAGACCCAGTACTTC. This codes for CASSEIPQGETQYF.

The chain carries TRBV18 and TRBJ2-5; D is possibly TRBD1 (6 bases). Germline CDR1 is KGHSH and CDR2 is LQKENI. The CDR3 spans 13 residues. Between the trimmed V and J ends, which lost 4 bases and 0 bases, there was a span of 6 bases. CDR3 residues: CASSRQDQETQYF. The DNA for the CDR3 is TGTGCCAGCTCACGACAGGACCAAGAGACCCAGTACTTC.

The V and J genes are TRBV10-3 and TRBJ1-4, with 7 bases identical to TRBD1. The germline gives CDR1 ENHRY, CDR2 SYGVKD. CDR3 length: 13 residues. V was clipped by 10 bases and J by 5 bases; unmatched bases: 7. In DNA, the CDR3 is TGTGCCACCGGGGGGACAGAGAATGAAAAACTGTTTTTT. As protein: CATGGTENEKLFF.

The CDR3 loop is CASSQGTGSDTQYF. CDR3 in DNA: TGTGCCAGCAGTCAAGGGACTGGTTCAGATACGCAGTATTTT. V gene TRBV6-5 combines with J gene TRBJ2-3; possibly TRBD2 for D (6 bases). There are 14 residues in the CDR3. V lost 5 bases and J 4 bases, leaving 13 bases between the germline ends. Germline V gene sequence: CDR1 MNHEY, CDR2 SVGAGI.

This clone was observed a single time. The rearrangement links TRBV5-1 to TRBJ2-6; TRBD2 is a possible D gene (5 bases). Trimming shortened V by 1 base and J by 3 bases, and 8 bases separated the two germline ends. This CDR3 comprises 15 residues. Germline V CDR1 and CDR2: SGHRS, YFSETQ. This CDR3 is CASSLRGDGANVLTF. The DNA for the CDR3 is TGCGCCAGCAGCTTGCGGGGTGATGGGGCCAACGTCCTGACTTTC.

The chain links TRBV19 to TRBJ2-7, with 9 nucleotides matching TRBD1. The CDR3 covers 12 residues. The germline V gene has CDR1 LNHDA and CDR2 SQIVND (reference sequence). CDR3 loop: CATTGGSYEQYF. The CDR3 nucleotides are TGTGCGACGACAGGGGGATCCTACGAGCAGTACTTC.

The V call is TRBV9, the J call TRBJ1-2, with 8 nucleotides matching TRBD1. J lost 0 bases, V lost 4 bases, and 2 bases had no gene match. Germline V gene data show CDR1 as SGDLS and CDR2 as YYNGEE. There are 14 residues in the CDR3. The CDR3 here is CASSLDRANYGYTF. The CDR3 coding sequence is TGTGCCAGCAGCCTGGACAGGGCTAACTATGGCTACACCTTC.

The chain uses TRBV12-5 and TRBJ2-3, with 7 bases identical to TRBD1. J lost 9 bases, V lost 4 bases, and 7 bases had no gene match. The CDR3 spans 13 residues. In germline, CDR1 is LGHNT, CDR2 FRNRAP. The CDR3 sequence is CASGSMDRRTQYF. In DNA form, the CDR3 reads TGTGCTAGTGGTTCCATGGACAGGAGGACGCAGTATTTT.

The chain employs TRBV18 and TRBJ2-7; tentative D call: TRBD2 (6 bases). Germline CDR1 is KGHSH and CDR2 is LQKENI. Trimming cost V 3 bases and J 0 bases, with 12 bases left between them. This CDR3 is built from 15 residues. The CDR3 DNA reads TGTGCCAGCTCACCCCCTAGCGTCCCCTCCTACGAGCAGTACTTC. This gives the protein CASSPPSVPSYEQYF.

The rearrangement uses TRBV21-1 and TRBJ2-7; the table's D call of TRBD2 was not tested on the DNA. TRBV21-1 is classified as a pseudogene. CDR3 length equals 16 residues. The CDR3 protein is CASSKVRLAGPYEQYF. In DNA, the CDR3 is TGTGCCAGCAGCAAAGTACGGCTAGCGGGGCCCTACGAGCAGTACTTC.

CDR3 DNA sequence: TGCGCCAGCAGCCAAGTTAGACAGAAAAACACCATATATTTT. It translates to CASSQVRQKNTIYF. This chain links TRBV4-3 with TRBJ1-3; tentative D call: TRBD1 (5 bases). From germline, CDR1 is LGHNA and CDR2 YSLEER. The CDR3 sequence is 14 residues long. Trimming left V 1 base short and J 6 bases short, with 10 bases between.

CDR3 nucleotides: TGTGCCAGCTCATCGTCTACCCCTCAGCGGATGTACCAAGAGACCCAGTACTTC. Residues: CASSSSTPQRMYQETQYF. The chain couples TRBV18 to TRBJ2-5, with D possibly matching TRBD2 (5 bases). The CDR3 length is 18 residues. Per the germline V gene, CDR1 is KGHSH and CDR2 is LQKENI. V lost 5 bases and J lost 0, with 22 bases in between.